This T cell receptor (beta chain) was sequenced during a study of response to subunit inactivated influenza vaccine. The study, taken as a whole, reports: Each seasonal influenza vaccination recruits few new T cells, the authors suggested.

This clonotype was recorded a few times. No antigen is known for it. TCRdb re-called the RT-PCR reads with MiXCR, one entry per CDR3 protein. The table includes about 520,000 distinct CDR3 sequences, around 7.9% detected once. The CDR3 has 12 residues. CDR1 is MDHEN, CDR2 SYDVKM, per germline. Trimming shortened V by 2 bases and J by 9 bases, and 11 bases separated the two germline ends. The sequencing used PBMCs from blood, collected roughly 24 months after vaccination. The clonotype originates from a man between 50 and 69 years old who received an inactivated influenza vaccine. The V and J genes are TRBV28 and TRBJ2-7; the D gene is possibly TRBD2 (6 bases). CDR3: CASSLGRSSQYF. Written as DNA, the CDR3 is TGTGCCAGCAGTTTAGGGAGGAGTTCGCAGTACTTC.